The TCR beta chain under discussion was sequenced for a study of monozygotic twins with inflammatory bowel disease (dated by TCRdb to between 2019 and 2020). Notes on the research overall: In total, 28 monozygotic twin pairs made up the full study: 19 Danish pairs, all IBD-discordant, plus nine German pairs, of which four were IBD-concordant and five were IBD-discordant. Disease-associated traits were sought mainly through comparisons between IBD patients and their genetically identical healthy co-twins within discordant pairs. Each individual had, on average, about 151 000 unique TCRalpha sequences and 181 000 unique TCRbeta sequences available for analysis.

CDR1 and CDR2 were assigned from the germline V gene as SGHRS and YFSETQ. The CDR3 spans 15 residues, from the cysteine through the phenylalanine. No DNA has been recorded. From each donor, an approximately 2.4 ml peripheral blood sample was drawn into PAXgene tubes and stored at -80 degrees C. Without T cell sorting, total RNA was isolated from whole blood using the PAXgene blood miRNA kit on an automated QIAcube. Deep TCRalpha and TCRbeta repertoire profiling with unique molecular barcoding was performed on peripheral blood of monozygotic twin pairs concordant or discordant for inflammatory bowel disease. Smoking habits were recorded for all twin pairs, with individuals classified as current, former or never smokers. Overall study outcomes, separate from this receptor: The analysis was unable to tell different T cell subtypes apart. No single strong signal or clonotype linked to IBD turned up in the results, so the idea that one exists was not supported. IBD patients had lower TCRbeta repertoire diversity, measured by the inverse Simpson index, than their healthy co-twins. Compared with healthy twins, IBD patients shared fewer clonotypes with other individuals, and the difference was most pronounced in patients with signs of disease activity. Concordant and discordant twins showed no difference in repertoire similarity, possibly because of limited statistical power. Because patients were on differing immunosuppressive treatments, the repertoires may have picked up extra background noise and inter-individual variability.

About this clonotype itself: No cognate antigen has been identified for it.

Libraries came from 5' RACE. For each TCR library, around 3,800 ng of total RNA was used. cDNA was synthesized with SMARTScribe reverse transcriptase in eight separate reactions per sample. Unique molecular identifiers containing a 6-nucleotide sample barcode were introduced through template switching during cDNA synthesis. TCRalpha and TCRbeta cDNA was amplified by two nested PCRs of 16 and 9 cycles, with bead purification after each PCR. Before amplification, the cDNA was treated with uracil DNA-glycosylase and purified using the QIAquick PCR purification kit. The second PCR added Illumina TruSeq-compatible adapters along with sample-specific barcodes. TapeStation and Qubit were used to check library quality and concentration, and around 5.3 ng of each library was pooled. Sequencing of the pooled libraries was done on an Illumina HiSeq2500 single-index Rapid Run using custom sequencing primers and 2 x 100 bp reads. Per the original workflow: UMI-based consensus assembly with MiGEC version 1.2.6 was used to correct PCR and sequencing errors. MiXCR version 2.1.1 handled V(D)J alignment, clonotype assembly and CDR3 extraction. To normalise gene usage, clonotype sharing and MAIT/NKT TCR abundance, the top 1000, 10 000 and 20 000 clonotypes in each sample were analysed. After downsampling to 27 000 UMIs, diversity was calculated as the inverse Simpson index using the vegan R package. Paired Mann-Whitney U tests on discordant twin pairs were used, with Benjamini-Hochberg multiple-testing correction. TCRdb reprocessed the reads and lists each CDR3 protein sequence as a single entry, with no DNA. These V and J calls rely on TCRdb rather than the paper's analysis. The table for this sample lists 200,000 to 250,000 distinct CDR3 sequences. The top ten clones comprise 6% to 9% of the sample.

The rearranged chain carries TRBV5-1 and TRBJ2-2; checking the TCRdb D call of TRBD1 is not possible without DNA. The TCR was taken from a human donor with ulcerative colitis or Crohn's disease, or a healthy co-twin of an affected twin (not recorded which). Sequenced input: blood. Here the CDR3 is given as CASSWTGGNTGELFF.